Shown below are 17 T cell receptor beta chains from a single sample sequenced in a study of T-cell memory formation after mild COVID-19. TCRdb reanalysed the 5' RACE reads using MiXCR and keeps one entry per CDR3 protein. The sample includes under 600,000 distinct CDR3 sequences, about 20% seen only once; the top ten take about 8.4%. The material sequenced was PBMCs or a T cell subset sorted from them (not recorded which). These receptors all stem from an adult woman who had mild COVID-19 (a few samples of this study predate the infection). Cell type and time point are not known.

Only a few counts were recorded for this clonotype. The chain links TRBV12-3 or TRBV12-4 to TRBJ1-2; D perhaps matches TRBD1 (5 bases). There are 14 residues in the CDR3. The V end lost 6 bases, the J end lost 6 bases, and 17 bases lay between the germline ends. The CDR3 nucleotides are TGTGCCAGCAGCGCTCATGGGAGGGGACATGGCTACACCTTC. This translates into CASSAHGRGHGYTF.

The chain has TRBV7-8 and TRBJ1-1; a weak D match, TRBD1 (6 bases). Trimming pared 4 bases from V and 0 bases from J, leaving 15 bases between. The CDR3 contains 16 residues. The germline CDR1 and CDR2 sequences are SGHVS and FQNEAQ. The CDR3: CASSSLDSLMNTEAFF. DNA of the CDR3: TGTGCCAGCAGCTCCTTGGACAGCCTCATGAACACTGAAGCTTTCTTT.

The V and J genes are TRBV6-1 and TRBJ1-1; D gene unclear. V was pared by 5 bases and J by 4 bases, with 8 bases between. This CDR3 is built from 12 residues. The germline V gene encodes CDR1 MNHNS and CDR2 SASEGT. In DNA, the CDR3 is TGTGCCAGCAGTTGGGAGGGCACTGAAGCTTTCTTT. Its protein is CASSWEGTEAFF.

The rearrangement uses TRBV12-3 or TRBV12-4 and TRBJ2-7, with 10 bases aligning to TRBD2. CDR3 length: 13 amino acids. Losses at the gene ends were 6 bases for V and 6 bases for J; bases not matched to a gene: 5. CDR3 in amino acids: CASRLAGLGEQYF. In DNA, the CDR3 is TGTGCCAGCAGACTAGCGGGATTGGGCGAGCAGTACTTC.

The genes are TRBV24-1 and TRBJ1-1; no definite D call. Germline assignment: CDR1 KGHDR and CDR2 SFDVKD. Trimming removed 9 bases at V and 0 bases at J, with 7 bases between. The CDR3 runs to 12 residues. DNA of the CDR3: TGTGCCACCGTGAGCCTGAACACTGAAGCTTTCTTT. Its protein product is CATVSLNTEAFF.

J is TRBJ2-1 and V is TRBV10-3; D unclear. Germline CDR1 reads ENHRY; CDR2 reads SYGVKD. CDR3 length equals 13 residues. V dropped 7 bases and J dropped 7 bases, with 14 bases sitting between them. The CDR3 reads CAIKGDLRNEQFF. As DNA, the CDR3 is TGTGCCATCAAGGGCGACCTACGGAATGAGCAGTTCTTC.

The chain uses TRBV7-2 and TRBJ2-2; D gene uncertain. V was clipped by 0 bases and J by 5 bases, with 4 bases between them. Germline V CDR1 and CDR2: SGHTA, FQGNSA. The CDR3 runs to 13 residues. In DNA, the CDR3 is TGTGCCAGCAGCTTAGCCAAAACCGGGGAGCTGTTTTTT. This translates into CASSLAKTGELFF.

This clonotype was picked up a small number of times. The chain employs TRBV27 and TRBJ2-3; D remains unclear. The V and J ends lost 5 bases and 2 bases respectively, with 14 bases between them. The CDR3 has 15 amino acids. Per the germline V gene, CDR1 is MNHEY and CDR2 is SMNVEV (reference sequence). The CDR3 loop is CASSPRWEVTDTQYF. CDR3 DNA: TGTGCCAGCAGTCCGAGGTGGGAAGTCACAGATACGCAGTATTTT.

V and J are TRBV6-5 and TRBJ2-1; D not resolved. Germline CDR1 MNHEY, CDR2 SVGAGI. Trimming stripped 2 bases from V and 0 bases from J, with 17 bases between. The CDR3 contains 18 residues. The CDR3, as DNA: TGTGCCAGCAGTTACGTCGTGTGGCGCCGAAGCTCCTACAATGAGCAGTTCTTC. This sequence encodes CASSYVVWRRSSYNEQFF.

The gene calls are TRBV6-5 and TRBJ2-7; the D is unclear. CDR1 MNHEY and CDR2 SVGAGI come from the germline V gene. V dropped 6 bases and J dropped 4 bases, with 16 bases sitting between them. CDR3 length equals 14 residues. The CDR3 here is CASSLLSGGYEQYF. CDR3 coding DNA: TGTGCCAGCAGCCTGCTCTCGGGTGGTTACGAGCAGTACTTC.

This clonotype was observed many times. The CDR3 nucleotides are TGTGCCAGCAGCTTAGCTAGGGTTGATACGCAGTATTTT. Translating it yields CASSLARVDTQYF. The chain employs TRBV7-2 and TRBJ2-3, with no clear D. Germline lookup yields CDR1 SGHTA and CDR2 FQGNSA. CDR3 length: 13 residues. Trimming removed 0 bases at V and 6 bases at J, with 7 bases between.

The chain couples TRBV27 to TRBJ1-5, with 7 positions matching TRBD1. This CDR3 region has 15 residues. The germline gives CDR1 MNHEY, CDR2 SMNVEV (reference sequence). The V and J ends lost 1 base and 4 bases, in that order; junction bases with no gene match: 4. CDR3 region: CASSLFATGNQPQHF. The DNA of the CDR3 is TGTGCCAGCAGTTTATTTGCGACAGGGAATCAGCCCCAGCATTTT.

The V call is TRBV4-3, the J call TRBJ2-3; D may be TRBD1 (5 bases). CDR1 is LGHNA, CDR2 YSLEER, per germline. This CDR3 spans 16 amino acids. Trimming took off 4 bases at V and 0 bases at J, with 14 bases between the two ends. CDR3: CASSRDSTSSTDTQYF. The CDR3 DNA reads as TGCGCCAGCAGCCGAGACAGCACCTCGAGCACAGATACGCAGTATTTT.

Many counts were recorded for this clonotype. The rearrangement uses TRBV6-5 and TRBJ2-5; TRBD1 aligns across 7 bases. From germline, CDR1 is MNHEY and CDR2 SVGAGI. The CDR3 has 13 amino acids. Trimming cost V 7 bases and J 4 bases; bases outside gene matches: 6. CDR3 in DNA: TGTGCCAGCACTCCTCCAGGGGGAGAGACCCAGTACTTC. Protein: CASTPPGGETQYF.

There are a few counts of this clonotype. The chain links TRBV5-6 to TRBJ2-7; D gene ambiguous. The CDR3 runs 14 residues. Germline loops: CDR1 SGHDT, CDR2 YYEEEE. Between the trimmed V and J ends, which lost 3 bases and 2 bases, there was a span of 12 bases. This CDR3 reads CASSSYGPAYEQYF. CDR3 DNA sequence: TGTGCCAGCAGCTCCTACGGGCCTGCCTACGAGCAGTACTTC.

This clonotype was found many times. The gene calls are TRBV12-3 or TRBV12-4 and TRBJ2-5; D gene unclear. With 2 bases removed from V and 2 bases from J, the gap between germline ends came to 12 bases. CDR3 length: 15 residues. CDR3 amino acids: CASSLSFHSQETQYF. For the CDR3, the DNA is TGTGCCAGCAGTTTATCCTTCCACTCTCAAGAGACCCAGTACTTC.

This clonotype was recorded a few times. This chain links TRBV6-5 with TRBJ2-3; 9 bases map to TRBD2. The length of the CDR3 is 14 residues. The V gene end was trimmed by 7 bases and the J gene end by 3 bases; junction bases not matched to a gene: 5. Looked up from germline, CDR1 is MNHEY and CDR2 is SVGAGI. CDR3 in DNA: TGTGCCAGCACCTCAAGCGGGGGGACAGATACGCAGTATTTT. Translated, it gives CASTSSGGTDTQYF.